The 5 T cell receptor beta chains presented below share a single source sample, sequenced in a study of identical twins. A single record per CDR3 protein comes from TCRdb applying MiXCR to the 5' RACE reads. The table has roughly 720,000 distinct CDR3 sequences, 15% to 20% seen once. In addition, the sample was reused for a study of T cells expressing NK-cell markers.

The sequencing sample was made of PBMCs. These receptors all come from a woman younger than 35 in good health.

This clonotype was seen only a few times. V usage is TRBV12-3 or TRBV12-4 and J usage is TRBJ2-5, with D maybe TRBD2 (5 bases). The CDR3 length is 14 residues. Trimming pared 3 bases from V and 8 bases from J, leaving 16 bases between. The CDR3 spells CASSFLRLPDTQYF. The CDR3, as DNA: TGTGCCAGCAGTTTTCTAAGACTACCAGACACCCAGTACTTC.

This clonotype has only a few counts. V is TRBV15 and J is TRBJ2-7, with 9 bases fitting TRBD1. Germline CDR1 reads LNHNV; CDR2 reads YYDKDF (reference sequence). The CDR3 length is 15 residues. V dropped 5 bases and J dropped 2; count of bases not matched to a gene: 7. The CDR3 sequence: CATSHGTGIAYEQYF. CDR3 DNA sequence: TGTGCCACCAGCCACGGGACAGGGATCGCCTACGAGCAGTACTTC.

This chain uses TRBV12-3 or TRBV12-4 with TRBJ2-7; 8 bases align to TRBD2. The CDR3 sequence is 14 residues long. After removal of 1 base from V and 6 bases from J, the junction contained 5 bases not matched to a gene. Written as DNA, the CDR3 is TGTGCCAGCAGTTTAGTCGGGAGGGCCCGCGAGCAGTACTTC. Encoded protein: CASSLVGRAREQYF.

DNA of the CDR3: TGCAGTGCCCACCGCCCCTCTGGGGCCAACGTCCTGACTTTC. Translated: CSAHRPSGANVLTF. The rearrangement joins TRBV20-1 to TRBJ2-6; no definite D call. Germline CDR1 reads DFQATT; CDR2 reads SNEGSKA (reference sequence). With 6 bases removed from V and 0 bases from J, the gap between germline ends came to 9 bases. There are 14 residues in the CDR3.

In its sample, this clonotype was seen a few times. In nucleotides, the CDR3 is TGTGCCACCAGTGCCGTACCCGGGGAGCTGTTTTTT. Its translation is CATSAVPGELFF. J is TRBJ2-2 and V is TRBV24-1; unclear D gene. The germline V gene encodes CDR1 KGHDR and CDR2 SFDVKD. The CDR3 has 12 amino acids. Trimming took off 5 bases at V and 6 bases at J, with 6 bases between the two ends.